The sequence of this TCR beta chain was determined in a study of shared clonotypes between healthy human individuals. Spread over ten immunoSEQ deep assay plates, unsorted PBMC DNA underwent sequencing. Clones were sequenced by immunoSEQ multiplex PCR, and TCRdb holds only the in-frame ones, with some missing. The sample yields fewer than 600,000 clones, 79% seen once. V lost 4 bases and J 2 bases, leaving 14 bases between the germline ends. Germline V gene sequence: CDR1 SGDLS, CDR2 YYNGEE. The CDR3 runs 15 residues. This receptor was obtained from a woman between 40 and 55 years old in good health. Some clones in this sample may be carry-over from other donors' samples. This rearrangement joins TRBV9 to TRBJ2-3; D call uncertain. The sample consisted of PBMCs. The CDR3 DNA reads TGTGCCAGCAGCCGATCTATTATTACCACAGATACGCAGTATTTT. It codes for CASSRSIITTDTQYF.